This TCR beta chain was recovered during a study of vaccination and CD4 T cells after COVID-19 (dated by TCRdb to between 2020 and 2023). Context from the whole study: Convalescent patients had a positive SARS-CoV-2 result on nasal swab PCR, and of these patients, nine had mild disease and one had severe disease. In the convalescent cohort there were six males and four females, among whom were two Hispanic individuals, seven Caucasians, two Asians and one multiracial person. Participants got two doses of the Pfizer-BioNTech BNT162b2 vaccine (n=8) or two doses of the Moderna mRNA-1273 vaccine (n=2). Post-COVID blood samples from convalescent patients were collected a median of around 110 days after diagnosis, with a range of 35 to 161 days. Post-vaccine blood samples were collected a median of approximately 77 days after the second vaccine dose, ranging from about 13 to 250 days. Culture stimuli were overlapping spike peptide pools from SARS-CoV-2 and from the common cold coronaviruses HCoV-NL63, HCoV-OC43 and HCoV-229E. Control cultures used a CEFX viral epitope pool as positive control, an HIV-1 Nef peptide pool as negative control, or no peptide. In about 11 COVID-19 convalescent patients and 4 infection-naive healthy vaccine recipients, the spike-specific CD4+ TCR repertoire before mRNA vaccination was compared with the repertoire after mRNA vaccination.

Library preparation used PCR. DNA from cultured CD4+ T cells underwent TCR sequencing with the Oncomine TCR Beta short-read assay at the Johns Hopkins FTIC core. The QIAamp micro DNA kit was used to extract genomic DNA from the cultured CD4+ T cells. Oncomine TCR Beta libraries made from cultured CD4+ T cells were pooled using unique dual indexes and sequenced on an Illumina iSeq 100. In the source study's methods: Non-productive sequences were removed, and CDR3s that did not start with C, did not end with F or W, or were shorter than 7 amino acids were discarded. The MANAFEST web application identified antigen-specific clonotypes by comparing peptide-stimulated wells against reference wells and other culture wells. For a clone to be called positive, the clone needed an FDR below 0.05, an odds ratio above 5, and a productive frequency above 0.1% in at least two of three replicate wells. Cross-reactive clonotypes were defined as significantly expanded in both SARS-CoV-2 spike wells and at least one common cold coronavirus spike condition. Levenshtein distances (stringdist) and unrooted phylogenetic trees (ape) in R version 3.6.1 were used to assess CDR3 homology. The public reads were reprocessed in TCRdb via fastp at Q25 and MiXCR, keeping in-frame beta chains. Identical CDR3 protein sequences are pooled into one entry, listed with their most common genes and DNA. Clone size and V and J calls follow TCRdb, not the original study. For this sample there are fewer than 25,000 distinct CDR3 sequences; around 48% appear just once. Together, the top ten hold around 4.1% of the sample.

What the work shows at the level of the full study, not this receptor alone: Among convalescent patients, a median roughly 90% of the SARS-CoV-2-reactive clones seen after vaccination appeared only after vaccination, which suggests priming specific to the vaccine. Although the median number of SARS-CoV-2-reactive clonotypes went up from some 23 after infection to 38 after vaccination, the increase was not significant. Nearly all vaccine-specific clones in convalescent patients (304 of 307) were mono-reactive for SARS-CoV-2 spike rather than cross-reactive with common cold coronaviruses. The study included relatively few convalescent patients and did not analyze early timepoints after natural infection.

The treatment or condition label, as the study defines it: roughly 10-day PBMC culture with coronavirus spike peptide pools or control peptides (ViraFEST assay). The ViraFEST assay was used in the study, in which antigen-specific T cells were expanded with peptide pools and expanded clonotypes were subsequently identified by TCR sequencing. The convalescent patients' positive SARS-CoV-2 PCR tests were from March to December 2020, which was before the Alpha, Beta and Delta variants emerged in the United States. Roughly 2.1 million PBMCs per well were cultured in IMDM with roughly 5.5% human AB serum and around 10 IU/ml IL-2, plus 10 ug/ml peptide pools. Half of the culture medium was replaced with fresh IL-2-containing medium on days 3 and 7. After approximately 11 days of culture, CD4+ T cells were isolated by negative selection with the EasySep CD4+ T cell isolation kit. PBMCs were separated from whole blood using Ficoll-Paque Plus gradient centrifugation and then either used fresh or cryopreserved at -140C. Triplicate wells were generally used for each culture condition.

From its cysteine to its phenylalanine, the CDR3 spans 14 amino acids. Of all the DNA, just the CDR3 is kept, 42 bases in frame from base 1. CDR1 and CDR2 (SEHNR, FQNEAQ) derive from the germline V gene (reference sequence). At the junction V is shortened by 5 bases and J by 4 bases, with 14 bases in between. This clonotype appeared a few times. This clone's antigen is unknown. There are no base qualities to consult, and no much larger clone falls within one base. Recombination linked TRBV7-9 to TRBJ2-5; the D assignment is uncertain and may be TRBD1 or TRBD2, with 6 bases supporting each. Sequencing was done on a sample of CD4+ T cells from blood, cultured in vitro. The TCR comes from a human donor who had recovered from COVID-19. The CDR3 region has the sequence CASSLLEGVETQYF. The nucleotides read TGTGCCAGCAGCCTCCTGGAGGGGGTAGAGACCCAGTACTTC.